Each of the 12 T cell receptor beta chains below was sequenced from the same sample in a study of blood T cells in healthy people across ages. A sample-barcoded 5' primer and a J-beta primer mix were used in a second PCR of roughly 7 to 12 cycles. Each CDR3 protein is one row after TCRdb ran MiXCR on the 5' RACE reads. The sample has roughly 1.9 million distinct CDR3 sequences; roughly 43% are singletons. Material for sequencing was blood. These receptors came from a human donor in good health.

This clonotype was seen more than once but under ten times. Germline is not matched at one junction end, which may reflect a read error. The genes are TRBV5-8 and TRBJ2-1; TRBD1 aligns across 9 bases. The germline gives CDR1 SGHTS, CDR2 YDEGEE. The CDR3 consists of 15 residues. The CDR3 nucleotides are TGTGCCGGCAGCCGGACAGGGGCGAATATGAATGGGCAGTTCTTC. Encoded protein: CAGSRTGANMNGQFF. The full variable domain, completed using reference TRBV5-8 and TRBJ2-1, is EAGVTQSPTHLIKTRGQQATLRCSPISGHTSVYWYQQALGLGLQFLLWYDEGEERNRGNFPPRFSGRQFPNYSSELNVNALELEDSALYLCAGSRTGANMNGQFFGPGTRLTVL.

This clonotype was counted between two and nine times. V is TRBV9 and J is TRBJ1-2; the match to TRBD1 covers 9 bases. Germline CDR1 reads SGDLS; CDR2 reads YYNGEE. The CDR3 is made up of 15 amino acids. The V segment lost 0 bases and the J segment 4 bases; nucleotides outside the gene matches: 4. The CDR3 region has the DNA TGTGCCAGCAGCGTAGCGGACAGGGGTTTCTATGGCTACACCTTC. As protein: CASSVADRGFYGYTF. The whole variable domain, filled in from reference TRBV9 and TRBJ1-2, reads DSGVTQTPKHLITATGQRVTLRCSPRSGDLSVYWYQQSLDQGLQFLIQYYNGEERAKGNILERFSAQQFPDLHSELNLSSLELGDSALYFCASSVADRGFYGYTFGSGTRLTVV.

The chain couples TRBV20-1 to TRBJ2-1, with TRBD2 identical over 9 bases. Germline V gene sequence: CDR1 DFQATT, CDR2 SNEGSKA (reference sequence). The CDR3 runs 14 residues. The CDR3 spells CSEQGGGANNEQFF. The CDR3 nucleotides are TGCAGCGAGCAGGGCGGGGGGGCCAACAATGAGCAGTTCTTC.

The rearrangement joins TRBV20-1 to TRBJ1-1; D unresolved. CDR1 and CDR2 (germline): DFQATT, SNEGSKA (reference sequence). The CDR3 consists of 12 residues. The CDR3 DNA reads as TGCACCGGCGGTCGGAGTCGAACTGAAGCTTTCTTT. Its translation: CTGGRSRTEAFF.

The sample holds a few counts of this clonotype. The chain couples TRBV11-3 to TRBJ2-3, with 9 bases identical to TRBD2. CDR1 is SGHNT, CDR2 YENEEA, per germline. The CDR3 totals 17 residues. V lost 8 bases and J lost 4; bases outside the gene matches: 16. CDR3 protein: CASSDTGRRGGADTQYF. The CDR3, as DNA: TGTGCCAGCTCCGACACCGGGAGGCGGGGGGGCGCAGATACGCAGTATTTT.

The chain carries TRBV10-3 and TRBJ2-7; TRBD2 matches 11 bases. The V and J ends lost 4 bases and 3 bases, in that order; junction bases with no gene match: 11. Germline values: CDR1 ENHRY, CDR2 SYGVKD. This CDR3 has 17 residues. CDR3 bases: TGTGCCATCAGTGTTGGAGTAGCGGGGGGGATAAACTACGAGCAGTACTTC. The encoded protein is CAISVGVAGGINYEQYF.

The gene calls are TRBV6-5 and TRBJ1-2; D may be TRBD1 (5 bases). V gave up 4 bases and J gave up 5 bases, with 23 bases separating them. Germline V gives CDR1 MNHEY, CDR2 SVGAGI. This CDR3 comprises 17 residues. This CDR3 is CASSSSRIRLGAYGYTF. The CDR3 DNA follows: TGTGCCAGCAGTTCCTCACGGATCCGATTAGGGGCGTATGGCTACACCTTC.

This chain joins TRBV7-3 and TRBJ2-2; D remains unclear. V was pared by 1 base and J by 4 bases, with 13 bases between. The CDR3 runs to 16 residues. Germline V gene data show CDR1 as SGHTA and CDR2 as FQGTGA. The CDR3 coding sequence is TGTGCCAGCAGCTTAAGTTTGTCCCTCTCCACCGGGGAGCTGTTTTTT. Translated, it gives CASSLSLSLSTGELFF.

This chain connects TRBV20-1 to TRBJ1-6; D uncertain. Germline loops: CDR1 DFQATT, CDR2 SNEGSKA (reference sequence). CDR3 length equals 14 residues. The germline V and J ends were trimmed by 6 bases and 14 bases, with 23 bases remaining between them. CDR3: CSAPEGRARPTLHF. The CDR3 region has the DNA TGCAGTGCACCCGAGGGTAGGGCCCGTCCTACCCTCCACTTT.

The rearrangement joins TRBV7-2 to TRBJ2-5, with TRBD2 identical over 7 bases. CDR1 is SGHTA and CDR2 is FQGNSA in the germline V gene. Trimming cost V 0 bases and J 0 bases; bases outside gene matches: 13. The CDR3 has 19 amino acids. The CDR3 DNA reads TGTGCCAGCAGCTTAGCGGGGACGCTCTTCGGGGGGAACCAAGAGACCCAGTACTTC. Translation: CASSLAGTLFGGNQETQYF. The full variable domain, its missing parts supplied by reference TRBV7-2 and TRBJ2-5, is GAGVSQSPSNKVTEKGKDVELRCDPISGHTALYWYRQSLGQGLEFLIYFQGNSAPDKSGLPSDRFSAERTGGSVSTLTIQRTQQEDSAVYLCASSLAGTLFGGNQETQYFGPGTRLLVL.

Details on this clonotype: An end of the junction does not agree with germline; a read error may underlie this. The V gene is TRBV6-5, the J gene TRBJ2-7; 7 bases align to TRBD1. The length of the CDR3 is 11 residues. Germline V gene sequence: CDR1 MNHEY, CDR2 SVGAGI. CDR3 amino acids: CASSTGVERYF. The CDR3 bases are TGTGCCAGCAGTACAGGGGTCGAGCGGTACTTC.

DNA for the CDR3: TGTGCCACCAGTGATATGACACAGGGCCATGAGCAGTACTTC. Translated: CATSDMTQGHEQYF. The rearrangement links TRBV24-1 to TRBJ2-1; D perhaps matches TRBD1 (6 bases). The DNA end is a closer match to TRBJ2-7, so the J assignment may be wrong. Germline values: CDR1 KGHDR, CDR2 SFDVKD. The CDR3 contains 14 residues.